Listed here is a single TCR beta chain. This sample stems from a study of blood T cell repertoires in COVID-19. The overall study: The United States, Italy and Spain provided the acute and convalescent COVID-19 samples. The analysed material was cDNA or gDNA that came from T cells, B-cell-depleted T cells, or PBMCs.

The CDR3 length is 14 residues. V was trimmed by 8 bases and J by 3 bases, leaving 16 bases between them. Germline values: CDR1 MDHEN, CDR2 SYDVKM. Per the original methods: By means of reference gene primer amplification, nucleated cell counts were estimated. Libraries were prepared by immunoSEQ multiplex PCR; TCRdb keeps only in-frame clonotypes and omits some of them. The DNA was the basis for D and trimming; V, J and clone size are from that table. There are 470,000 or so clones in the sample; around 85% occur only once, and approximately 2.9% lies in the top ten. The receptor's source is a human donor in a cohort sampled during active COVID-19. V and J are TRBV28 and TRBJ1-1; D not certain. The sequenced sample was peripheral blood. The CDR3 here is CASVNWREDTEAFF. CDR3 sequence (DNA): TGTGCCAGCGTAAATTGGAGGGAAGACACTGAAGCTTTCTTT.